This TCR beta chain was sequenced for a study of CD8+ T cells in alopecia areata. Across the study: It was roughly 6-11-week-old female C3H/HeJ mice that received skin from roughly 6-12-month-old C3H/HeJ graft donors with spontaneous alopecia. Study conclusions and caveats: Scalp sample data also include resident alphabeta T cells from normal skin. Mouse data revealed clearer TCR sharing than patient data did, a gap possibly tied to HLA. Clonality exceeded that of normal scalp in lesional scalp, most notably in alopecia totalis/universalis.

The V segment lost 5 bases and the J segment 2 bases; nucleotides outside the gene matches: 5. The CDR3 is 15 amino acids. The germline V gene has CDR1 FNHDT and CDR2 SITEND (reference sequence). For this clone: The antigen remains undetermined. Mouse gene names apply. The CDR3 goes on 4 residues after the read ends, and that part is filled in from the germline J gene.

In each case, RNA was isolated and then reverse transcribed into cDNA as the sequencing template. The protocol was immunoSEQ multiplex PCR, while the TCRdb copy is restricted to in-frame clones and leaves out a portion. The table lists approximately 300,000 clones, with no singletons. The authors sorted pooled cutaneous lymph node cells using CD4, CD8alpha, NKG2D, NKG2ACE and other markers. This clonotype was sampled from a C3H/HeJ mouse with alopecia areata. The mouse line has the MHC haplotype H2-k. The sequencing input was CD4+ T cells sorted from a lymph node. This rearrangement joins TRBV19 to TRBJ2-2, with 8 bases matching TRBD1. The CDR3 bases that were read are TGTGCCAGCAGCCCCCGGACAGGGAACACCGGG. This codes for CASSPRTGNTG. The CDR3 reads in full as CASSPRTGNTGQLYF.